Following are 30 T cell receptor beta chains from one sample sequenced in a study of cytomegalovirus exposure and HLA in healthy donors. It was with 60 Vbeta and 13 Jbeta primers that the PCR ran. Libraries were prepared by immunoSEQ multiplex PCR; TCRdb keeps only in-frame clonotypes and omits some of them. In the table there are more than 150,000 clones, around 76% of which are singletons. The source material was PBMCs. Receptors were obtained from a woman between 25 and 40 years old in good health and CMV-seropositive.

This clone came up a few times. V is TRBV7-2 and J is TRBJ2-5; D is perhaps TRBD2 (5 bases). This CDR3 has 13 amino acids. Trimming took off 4 bases at V and 2 bases at J, with 8 bases between the two ends. From germline, CDR1 is SGHTA and CDR2 FQGNSA. The CDR3 DNA reads TGTGCCAGCAGCTGGACGGGGCAAGAGACCCAGTACTTC. Its translation: CASSWTGQETQYF.

The CDR3 is CASSIRGGAGANVLTF. The CDR3 DNA follows: TGTGCCAGTAGTATACGAGGGGGCGCTGGGGCCAACGTCCTGACTTTC. The rearrangement joins TRBV19 to TRBJ2-6; 7 nucleotides agree with TRBD1. The length of the CDR3 is 16 residues. V gave up 2 bases and J gave up 2 bases; unmatched junction bases: 3. Germline CDR1 reads LNHDA; CDR2 reads SQIVND (reference sequence).

The chain joins TRBV11-3 to TRBJ2-2; no reliable D call. The length of the CDR3 is 18 residues. Germline V gene lookup returns CDR1 SGHNT and CDR2 YENEEA. Trimming took off 2 bases at V and 0 bases at J, with 16 bases between the two ends. The CDR3, as DNA: TGTGCCAGCAGCTTATCATGGGCCGACGGCCCGAACACCGGGGAGCTGTTTTTT. Its translation: CASSLSWADGPNTGELFF.

The CDR3 here is CASSATGYADTQYF. The CDR3 DNA follows: TGTGCCAGCAGCGCGACAGGGTATGCAGATACGCAGTATTTT. This rearrangement joins TRBV9 to TRBJ2-3, with 7 nucleotides matching TRBD1. Unmatched junction bases numbered 5, after V lost 3 bases and J lost 4 bases. In germline, CDR1 is SGDLS, CDR2 YYNGEE. The CDR3 runs to 14 residues. Filled out from reference TRBV9 and TRBJ2-3, the complete variable domain reads DSGVTQTPKHLITATGQRVTLRCSPRSGDLSVYWYQQSLDQGLQFLIQYYNGEERAKGNILERFSAQQFPDLHSELNLSSLELGDSALYFCASSATGYADTQYFGPGTRLTVL.

The sample holds a few counts of this clone. The V call is TRBV7-8, the J call TRBJ1-4; tentatively, D is TRBD1 (6 bases). Germline CDR1 SGHVS, CDR2 FQNEAQ. The ends were cut back, 6 bases at V and 7 bases at J, with 21 bases in the middle. The CDR3 has 16 residues. The CDR3 DNA is TGTGCCAGCAGTCCCCCACCCCTCCTCAGGGGTGAAAAACTGTTTTTT. This encodes CASSPPPLLRGEKLFF. Full variable domain (remainder filled in from reference TRBV7-8 and TRBJ1-4): GAGVSQSPRYKVAKRGQDVALRCDPISGHVSLFWYQQALGQGPEFLTYFQNEAQLDKSGLPSDRFFAERPEGSVSTLKIQRTQQEDSAVYLCASSPPPLLRGEKLFFGSGTQLSVL.

The chain employs TRBV7-2 and TRBJ2-6; a weak D match, TRBD2 (6 bases). Germline loops: CDR1 SGHTA, CDR2 FQGNSA. This CDR3 contains 15 residues. The V and J ends lost 3 bases and 1 base respectively, with 7 bases between them. CDR3 region: CASSLDYSGANVLTF. Here the CDR3 DNA reads TGTGCCAGCAGCTTGGACTATTCTGGGGCCAACGTCCTGACTTTC.

This chain connects TRBV5-1 to TRBJ2-1, with a possible D match to TRBD1 (6 bases). The germline CDR1 and CDR2 sequences are SGHRS and YFSETQ. This CDR3 has 15 residues. The V gene lost 2 bases and the J gene lost 0 bases, with 9 bases spanning the gap. The CDR3 is CASSFRGYSYNEQFF. The CDR3 region has the DNA TGCGCCAGCAGCTTCAGGGGATACTCCTACAATGAGCAGTTCTTC.

V usage is TRBV2 and J usage is TRBJ2-7; 8 bases match TRBD1. J gave up 7 bases and V 7 bases, and 12 bases lay outside the gene matches. In germline, CDR1 is SNHLY, CDR2 FYNNEI. This CDR3 comprises 14 residues. In nucleotides, the CDR3 is TGTGCCAGCAACCTAAGGGACAGGTCTCGGGAGCAGTACTTC. Its protein is CASNLRDRSREQYF.

This chain joins TRBV7-2 and TRBJ1-5; no clear D gene. Per the germline V gene, CDR1 is SGHTA and CDR2 is FQGNSA. Trimming stripped 3 bases from V and 7 bases from J, with 10 bases between. The CDR3 contains 13 residues. CDR3 sequence: CASSLGSPQPQHF. Written as DNA, the CDR3 is TGTGCCAGCAGCTTGGGGAGCCCACAGCCCCAGCATTTT.

V gene TRBV12-5 combines with J gene TRBJ2-2; 7 bases match TRBD1. V gave up 0 bases and J gave up 0 bases; unmatched junction bases: 4. The CDR3 totals 17 residues. The V gene's germline CDR1 is LGHNT and CDR2 FRNRAP. This chain's CDR3 is CASGLVLTGSNTGELFF. The CDR3 nucleotides are TGTGCTAGTGGTTTGGTACTGACAGGGTCGAACACCGGGGAGCTGTTTTTT.

The chain couples TRBV4-1 to TRBJ2-7, with D possibly being TRBD2 (6 bases). The V end was cut by 3 bases, the J end by 4 bases, with 13 bases between. CDR3 length: 14 amino acids. Germline-derived CDR1 and CDR2 are MGHRA and YSYEKL. The CDR3 is CASSHLGGEYEQYF. CDR3 DNA sequence: TGCGCCAGCAGCCACCTCGGAGGGGAATACGAGCAGTACTTC.

The rearrangement joins TRBV2 to TRBJ2-1; D is undetermined. In germline, CDR1 is SNHLY, CDR2 FYNNEI. The ends were cut back, 0 bases at V and 9 bases at J, with 6 bases in the middle. CDR3 length: 12 residues. CDR3 DNA: TGTGCCAGCAGTGAAGCCTTCCCTGAGCAGTTCTTC. It encodes CASSEAFPEQFF.

This clone appeared a few times. Other DNA variants within this sample encode the same CDR3. V and J are TRBV6-1 and TRBJ2-3, with D unclear. CDR3 length: 11 residues. The germline V gene encodes CDR1 MNHNS and CDR2 SASEGT. The ends were cut back, 7 bases at V and 4 bases at J, with 6 bases in the middle. The CDR3 DNA reads as TGTGCCAGCAATTTAGCAGATACGCAGTATTTT. It codes for CASNLADTQYF.

DNA for the CDR3: TGTGCCAGCCCCGTTTACAGGGGGCGGAACTATGGCTACACCTTC. Translation: CASPVYRGRNYGYTF. The rearrangement uses TRBV2 and TRBJ1-2; 9 positions agree with TRBD1. Per germline, CDR1 SNHLY and CDR2 FYNNEI. This CDR3 is built from 15 residues. J gave up 2 bases and V 8 bases, and 9 bases lay outside the gene matches.

The chain joins TRBV6-6 to TRBJ2-7; TRBD1 is a possible D gene (5 bases). V was trimmed by 2 bases and J by 6 bases, leaving 8 bases between them. Germline V CDR1 and CDR2: MNHNY, SVGAGI (reference sequence). The CDR3 has 12 amino acids. The chain's CDR3 is CASSYRGTEQYF. The CDR3 coding sequence is TGTGCCAGCAGTTACAGGGGAACCGAGCAGTACTTC.

V is TRBV10-3 and J is TRBJ2-7; 9 bases fit TRBD1. With 3 bases clipped from V and 5 bases from J, the junction kept 5 bases outside the gene matches. The CDR3 runs to 14 residues. CDR1 is ENHRY, CDR2 SYGVKD, per germline. Here the CDR3 reads CAISDPTGGDEQYF. CDR3 DNA sequence: TGTGCCATCAGTGATCCGACAGGGGGGGACGAGCAGTACTTC.

The chain combines TRBV5-1 with TRBJ2-1; the D is unclear. Looked up from germline, CDR1 is SGHRS and CDR2 is YFSETQ. The V and J ends lost 7 bases and 7 bases respectively, with 18 bases between them. The CDR3 consists of 14 residues. CDR3: CASSLTEVRNEQFF. The CDR3 bases are TGCGCCAGCTCCCTGACCGAGGTAAGGAATGAGCAGTTCTTC.

The chain joins TRBV5-1 to TRBJ1-2, with a weak D call TRBD1 (6 bases). V lost 0 bases to trimming and J lost 3 bases, with 6 bases between them. CDR3 length equals 13 residues. From germline, CDR1 is SGHRS and CDR2 YFSETQ. The CDR3 region is CASSLDRDYGYTF. CDR3 nucleotides: TGCGCCAGCAGCTTGGACAGGGACTATGGCTACACCTTC.

In its sample, this clone was seen once. This chain uses TRBV19 with TRBJ1-2; 9 nucleotides match TRBD1. In germline, CDR1 is LNHDA, CDR2 SQIVND (reference sequence). Trimming took 5 bases from V and 3 from J; bases not matched to a gene: 13. The CDR3 loop spans 17 amino acids. DNA of the CDR3: TGTGCCAGTAGTGGATGGGGGCGACAGGGGGGCGACTATGGCTACACCTTC. This codes for CASSGWGRQGGDYGYTF.

The chain combines TRBV23-1 with TRBJ2-5; no clear D. TRBV23-1 qualifies as an ORF whose function is uncertain. V gave up 6 bases and J gave up 5 bases, with 10 bases separating them. This CDR3 has 12 amino acids. The CDR3 nucleotides are TGCGCCAGCAGGGGCCCCAAGGAGACCCAGTACTTC. Amino acid sequence: CASRGPKETQYF.

The chain joins TRBV4-1 to TRBJ1-1, with 12 bases fitting TRBD1. Germline CDR1 MGHRA, CDR2 YSYEKL. With V trimmed by 0 bases and J by 3 bases, 11 bases remained unmatched. The CDR3 sequence is 19 residues long. The CDR3 reads CASSQDFPRDRGRDTEAFF. The CDR3 DNA follows: TGCGCCAGCAGCCAAGATTTCCCACGGGACAGGGGGCGGGACACTGAAGCTTTCTTT.

This clone appeared a few times. J is TRBJ2-5 and V is TRBV27, with D unresolved. The CDR3 loop spans 11 amino acids. V was pared by 6 bases and J by 3 bases, with 5 bases between. CDR1 is MNHEY and CDR2 is SMNVEV in the germline V gene (reference sequence). The CDR3 nucleotides are TGTGCCAGCAGCCCCAAAGAGACCCAGTACTTC. Encoded protein: CASSPKETQYF.

The J gene is TRBJ2-2, the V gene TRBV4-2, with 10 bases fitting TRBD1. Trimming at V came to 2 bases and at J to 5 bases, leaving 5 bases not matched to a gene. The CDR3 has 16 residues. Germline values: CDR1 LGHNA, CDR2 YNFKEQ. The CDR3 DNA is TGTGCCAGCAGCCAATCCGGGACAGGGGTTACCGGGGAGCTGTTTTTT. Residues: CASSQSGTGVTGELFF.

V is TRBV7-9 and J is TRBJ1-6; D remains ambiguous. The V end lost 5 bases, the J end lost 10 bases, and 9 bases lay between the germline ends. CDR3 size: 12 residues. Germline values: CDR1 SEHNR, CDR2 FQNEAQ (reference sequence). CDR3 loop: CASSPGSSPLHF. DNA of the CDR3: TGTGCCAGCAGCCCCGGGAGCTCACCCCTCCACTTT.

J is TRBJ1-3 and V is TRBV25-1, with D possibly being TRBD1 (5 bases). V was shortened by 3 bases and J by 4 bases, with 13 bases between the two germline ends. Germline loops: CDR1 MGHDK, CDR2 SYGVNS. This CDR3 is 15 amino acids long. The CDR3 bases are TGTGCCAGCAGTGACCCCCGAAGGGGCGGAAACACCATATATTTT. Translation: CASSDPRRGGNTIYF.

J is TRBJ2-1 and V is TRBV10-3; TRBD2 matches at 9 bases. The length of the CDR3 is 14 residues. V shed 6 bases, J shed 8 bases, and the junction held 8 bases outside the gene matches. CDR1 is ENHRY, CDR2 SYGVKD, per germline. Here the CDR3 DNA reads TGTGCCATCAGCGCGGGGGGGGCCATCTATGAGCAGTTCTTC. Translated, it gives CAISAGGAIYEQFF.

The chain has TRBV4-3 and TRBJ1-2; 9 bases match TRBD1. The CDR3 covers 15 residues. Germline V gene data show CDR1 as LGHNA and CDR2 as YSLEER. The V segment lost 0 bases and the J segment 5 bases; nucleotides outside the gene matches: 4. Written as DNA, the CDR3 is TGCGCCAGCAGCCAAGAGGGACAGGGCAGTTATGGCTACACCTTC. It yields the protein CASSQEGQGSYGYTF.

Only a few counts were recorded for this clone. This rearrangement joins TRBV27 to TRBJ2-1, with D possibly being TRBD2 (5 bases). The CDR3 loop spans 15 amino acids. The germline V gene encodes CDR1 MNHEY and CDR2 SMNVEV (reference sequence). Trimming removed 2 bases at V and 4 bases at J, with 12 bases between. CDR3 DNA sequence: TGTGCCAGCAGTTTAAGGCTAGCCATATACAATGAGCAGTTCTTC. It codes for CASSLRLAIYNEQFF.

This clone was seen a single time. J is TRBJ2-1 and V is TRBV6-1; TRBD1 matches at 9 bases. The germline CDR1 and CDR2 sequences are MNHNS and SASEGT. CDR3 length equals 13 residues. With V trimmed by 7 bases and J by 8 bases, 6 bases remained unmatched. The CDR3: CASMRTGVHEQFF. DNA for the CDR3: TGTGCCAGCATGAGGACAGGGGTGCATGAGCAGTTCTTC.

The chain uses TRBV28 and TRBJ1-4; D not certain. The CDR3 is 16 residues long. V was pared by 5 bases and J by 0 bases, with 13 bases between. CDR1 is MDHEN and CDR2 is SYDVKM in the germline V gene. In DNA, the CDR3 is TGTGCCAGCAGTCCCGTATTGGCGGCAACTAATGAAAAACTGTTTTTT. Amino acid sequence: CASSPVLAATNEKLFF. The complete variable domain, with remaining parts taken from reference TRBV28 and TRBJ1-4, reads DVKVTQSSRYLVKRTGEKVFLECVQDMDHENMFWYRQDPGLGLRLIYFSYDVKMKEKGDIPEGYSVSREKKERFSLILESASTNQTSMYLCASSPVLAATNEKLFFGSGTQLSVL.